This TCR beta chain was profiled in a study of T cells in Graves' hyperthyroidism and ophthalmopathy. There are many counts of this clonotype. Those patients with uncontrolled infection, other autoimmune disease, pregnancy or lactation were excluded. Amplified TCR beta CDR3 regions derived from RNA transcripts. First-round RT-PCR of the TCR CDR3 relied on the HTBI primer set. One entry per CDR3 protein, called by TCRdb with MiXCR from the multiplex PCR reads. The repertoire includes about 560,000 distinct CDR3 sequences, around 15% of them detected once, and more than 11% sits in the top ten. This CDR3 is built from 12 residues. Trimming took 4 bases from V and 4 from J, leaving 7 bases between them. Germline assignment: CDR1 SGHKS and CDR2 YYEKEE (reference sequence).

Sequenced input: blood. This sequence was found in a woman aged 40 to 49 with Graves' hyperthyroidism. The chain combines TRBV5-5 with TRBJ2-3; unclear D gene. CDR3 loop: CASSPVSDTQYF. In nucleotides, the CDR3 is TGTGCCAGCAGCCCAGTGTCAGATACGCAGTATTTT.